This T cell receptor beta chain was documented in a study of T cell changes during pregnancy in multiple sclerosis. Generated by immunoSEQ multiplex PCR, the TCRdb table keeps only in-frame clones and is missing some. The table includes over 40,000 clones, around 89% detected once. The germline CDR1 and CDR2 sequences are LGHNA and YSLEER. CDR3 length: 15 residues. V shed 1 base and J shed 0 bases, with 6 bases lying between them. The rearrangement uses TRBV4-3 and TRBJ2-2; D not resolved. The sequenced sample was CD4+ T cells from peripheral blood mononuclear cells, obtained in the second trimester of pregnancy. The source of this sequence is a female donor with multiple sclerosis, enrolled in a pregnancy study. The CDR3 sequence: CASSQALTNTGELFF. DNA for the CDR3: TGCGCCAGCAGCCAAGCTCTAACGAACACCGGGGAGCTGTTTTTT.